The 6 T cell receptor beta chains presented below share a single source sample, sequenced in a study of blood T cell repertoires in COVID-19. Method: immunoSEQ multiplex PCR; TCRdb's copy keeps in-frame clones and lacks some. The sample consists of 55,000 to 65,000 clones, 80% to 85% of them appearing once. Sequenced: peripheral blood. The receptors shown here come from a human donor in a cohort sampled during active COVID-19.

The chain carries TRBV7-6 and TRBJ1-4, with a possible D match to TRBD1 (5 bases). Germline V gene sequence: CDR1 SGHVS, CDR2 FNYEAQ. CDR3 length: 15 residues. Trimming removed 1 base at V and 8 bases at J, with 14 bases between. CDR3 nucleotide sequence: TGTGCCAGCAGCTTAGAGGGCCAGGGCCGCGAAAAACTGTTTTTT. As protein: CASSLEGQGREKLFF. Together with reference TRBV7-6 and TRBJ1-4, the CDR3 gives the full variable domain: GAGVSQSPRYKVTKRGQDVALRCDPISGHVSLYWYRQALGQGPEFLTYFNYEAQQDKSGLPNDRFSAERPEGSISTLTIQRTEQRDSAMYRCASSLEGQGREKLFFGSGTQLSVL.

This chain joins TRBV15 and TRBJ2-3; 14 bases match TRBD2. Germline CDR1 and CDR2: LNHNV and YYDKDF (reference sequence). This CDR3 is built from 17 residues. V gave up 3 bases and J gave up 0 bases; unmatched junction bases: 2. CDR3 region: CATSRTSGGVSTDTQYF. The CDR3 nucleotides read TGTGCCACCAGCAGGACTAGCGGGGGGGTCAGCACAGATACGCAGTATTTT.

The chain employs TRBV11-2 and TRBJ2-5, with a weak D call TRBD1 (6 bases). Germline V gene sequence: CDR1 SGHAT, CDR2 FQNNGV. The V end lost 2 bases, the J end lost 5 bases, and 12 bases lay between the germline ends. The CDR3 consists of 14 residues. CDR3 nucleotide sequence: TGTGCCAGCAGCTTATCAGGGGCGCGTGAGACCCAGTACTTC. Translated, it gives CASSLSGARETQYF. Combining the CDR3 with reference TRBV11-2 and TRBJ2-5 gives the whole variable domain EAGVAQSPRYKIIEKRQSVAFWCNPISGHATLYWYQQILGQGPKLLIQFQNNGVVDDSQLPKDRFSAERLKGVDSTLKIQPAKLEDSAVYLCASSLSGARETQYFGPGTRLLVL.

V gene TRBV29-1 combines with J gene TRBJ2-1, with D possibly TRBD1 on 7 matching bases. With 4 bases removed from V and 8 bases from J, the gap between germline ends came to 21 bases. The germline V gene encodes CDR1 SQVTM and CDR2 ANQGSEA. The CDR3 is 15 amino acids. As DNA, the CDR3 is TGCAGCGTTGGGGGGGAGACAGGGTATTCCCATGAGCAGTTCTTC. Translating gives CSVGGETGYSHEQFF.

The genes are TRBV3-1 (or the pseudogene TRBV3-2) and TRBJ1-2; 7 nucleotides align to TRBD1. From germline, CDR1 is LGHDT and CDR2 YNNKEL (reference sequence). This CDR3 contains 12 residues. Trimming removed 7 bases from V and 4 bases from J; junction bases left unmatched: 3. The CDR3 loop reads CASTRTGYGYTF. The CDR3 bases are TGTGCCAGCACCCGGACAGGCTATGGCTACACCTTC.

CDR3 region: CASSQGGADTDTQYF. As DNA, the CDR3 is TGTGCCAGCAGCCAAGGGGGAGCAGACACAGATACGCAGTATTTT. The gene calls are TRBV11-2 and TRBJ2-3, with a tentative D call TRBD1 (6 bases). Germline CDR1 is SGHAT and CDR2 is FQNNGV. V lost 5 bases and J 2 bases, leaving 14 bases between the germline ends. There are 15 residues in the CDR3.